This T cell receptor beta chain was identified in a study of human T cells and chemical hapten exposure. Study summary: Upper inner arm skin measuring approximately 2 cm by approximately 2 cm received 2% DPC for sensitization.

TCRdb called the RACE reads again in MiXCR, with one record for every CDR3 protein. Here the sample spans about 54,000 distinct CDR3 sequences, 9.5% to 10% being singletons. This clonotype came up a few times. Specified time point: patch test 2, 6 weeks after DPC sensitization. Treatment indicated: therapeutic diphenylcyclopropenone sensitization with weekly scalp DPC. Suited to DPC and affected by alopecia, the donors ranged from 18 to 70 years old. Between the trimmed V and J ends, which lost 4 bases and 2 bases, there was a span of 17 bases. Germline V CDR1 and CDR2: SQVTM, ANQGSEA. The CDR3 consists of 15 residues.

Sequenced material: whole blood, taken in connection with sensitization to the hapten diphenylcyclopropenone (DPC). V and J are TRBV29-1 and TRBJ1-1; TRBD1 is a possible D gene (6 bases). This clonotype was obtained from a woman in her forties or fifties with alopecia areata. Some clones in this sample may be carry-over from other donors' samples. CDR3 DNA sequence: TGCAGCGTTGTTCAGGGGCAGGGTTTTAACACTGAAGCTTTCTTT. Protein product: CSVVQGQGFNTEAFF.